This T cell receptor beta chain appears in the sequencing data of a study of cytomegalovirus exposure and HLA in healthy donors. Study-level points and caveats: TCR beta sequences reportedly predicted most subjects' HLA-A and HLA-B alleles accurately. Segments of the TCR beta V type were, in most cases, productive about 90% or about 30% of the time in an earlier analysis. Analysis performed later showed TCR beta chains linked to HLA being more clonally expanded than equally common others.

A multiplex PCR was run with 60 Vbeta primers and 13 Jbeta primers. Sequencing was performed with immunoSEQ multiplex PCR; in TCRdb, only in-frame clones are kept and a portion is missing. The sample holds 150,000 to 160,000 clones, roughly 80% seen once. With respect to this clone: Its antigen is currently unknown.

CDR3 size: 16 residues. The J segment lost 4 bases and the V segment lost 2 bases, leaving 8 bases of the junction unmatched. Germline CDR1 and CDR2: MNHEY and SMNVEV (reference sequence). The receptor was isolated from a woman between 50 and 59 years old in good health and CMV-seropositive. The sequenced sample consisted of PBMCs. The rearrangement joins TRBV27 to TRBJ2-5; 9 bases match TRBD1. CDR3 bases: TGTGCCAGCAGTTTAGGGGGGACAGGGCTGGGAGAGACCCAGTACTTC. This codes for CASSLGGTGLGETQYF.